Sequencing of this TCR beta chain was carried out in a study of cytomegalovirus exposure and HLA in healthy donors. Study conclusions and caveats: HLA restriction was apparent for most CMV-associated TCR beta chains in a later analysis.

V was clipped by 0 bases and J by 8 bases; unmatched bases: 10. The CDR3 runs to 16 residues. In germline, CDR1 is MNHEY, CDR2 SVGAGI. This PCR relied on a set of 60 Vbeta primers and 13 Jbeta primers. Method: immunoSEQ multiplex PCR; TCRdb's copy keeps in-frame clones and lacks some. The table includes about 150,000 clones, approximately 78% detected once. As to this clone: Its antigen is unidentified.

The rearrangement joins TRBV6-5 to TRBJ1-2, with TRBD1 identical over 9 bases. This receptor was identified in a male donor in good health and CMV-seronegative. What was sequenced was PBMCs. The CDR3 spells CASSYSRGQGTRGYTF. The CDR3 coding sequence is TGTGCCAGCAGTTACTCGCGGGGACAGGGCACGCGCGGCTACACCTTC.